These 11 T cell receptor beta chains share one sample of origin, sequenced in a study of shared clonotypes between healthy human individuals. Generated by immunoSEQ multiplex PCR, the TCRdb table keeps only in-frame clones and is missing some. The top ten hold 0.14% of the sample, which has 2 million to 3 million clones, 90% to 95% seen once. The sample consisted of naive CD4+ T cells sorted from blood. The subset denotes: CD45RA+ positively selected. These receptors were collected from a man between 18 and 29 years old in good health.

The genes are TRBV7-2 and TRBJ2-5; either TRBD1 or TRBD2 may fit D (5 bases each). The germline V gene encodes CDR1 SGHTA and CDR2 FQGNSA. Trimming took 1 base from V and 4 from J, leaving 10 bases between them. This CDR3 contains 14 residues. Here the CDR3 DNA reads TGTGCCAGCAGCTTAGGCTATGGGGGAGAGACCCAGTACTTC. It is translated as CASSLGYGGETQYF.

V is TRBV5-1 and J is TRBJ2-1; TRBD2 matches 14 bases. The trim removed 4 bases at V and 6 bases at J, leaving 3 bases unmatched. CDR3 size: 15 residues. Germline V gene sequence: CDR1 SGHRS, CDR2 YFSETQ. The CDR3 coding sequence is TGCGCCAGCAGCCGCGGGACTAGCGGGAGCAATGAGCAGTTCTTC. This sequence encodes CASSRGTSGSNEQFF.

As concerns this clone: At one boundary the junction diverges from the germline segment, which might be a read error. The V gene is TRBV7-2, the J gene TRBJ2-7; 8 positions agree with TRBD2. The CDR3 totals 13 residues. In germline, CDR1 is SGHTA, CDR2 FQGNSA. DNA of the CDR3: TGTGCCAGCAGCGTAGCGGGGTCCTACGAGCAGTACTTC. This sequence encodes CASSVAGSYEQYF.

This clone was seen a single time. The chain has TRBV5-1 and TRBJ1-1, with D tentatively TRBD1 (5 bases). Germline V lookup: CDR1 SGHRS, CDR2 YFSETQ. Trimming cost V 5 bases and J 2 bases, with 10 bases left between them. The length of the CDR3 is 13 residues. CDR3 region: CASRIQENTEAFF. CDR3 nucleotides: TGCGCCAGCAGGATACAGGAAAACACTGAAGCTTTCTTT. The full variable domain, in which reference TRBV5-1 and TRBJ1-1 provide the parts outside the CDR3, is KAGVTQTPRYLIKTRGQQVTLSCSPISGHRSVSWYQQTPGQGLQFLFEYFSETQRNKGNFPGRFSGRQFSNSRSEMNVSTLELGDSALYLCASRIQENTEAFFGQGTRLTVV.

The rearrangement uses TRBV18 and TRBJ1-2; D gene uncertain. Trimming cost V 5 bases and J 2 bases, with 12 bases left between them. The germline V gene encodes CDR1 KGHSH and CDR2 LQKENI. The CDR3 has 14 amino acids. The CDR3 nucleotides read TGTGCCAGCTCAGCTAACGAGGGAAACTATGGCTACACCTTC. Its translation is CASSANEGNYGYTF.

The gene calls are TRBV10-3 and TRBJ2-1; the D call may be TRBD1 or TRBD2 (7 bases each). The germline V gene has CDR1 ENHRY and CDR2 SYGVKD. The length of the CDR3 is 15 residues. The V and J ends lost 2 bases and 9 bases respectively, with 17 bases between them. In nucleotides, the CDR3 is TGTGCCATCAGTGAGAGGCAGGGAGGGGGCGGTGAGCAGTTCTTC. Translation: CAISERQGGGGEQFF.

The chain combines TRBV10-3 with TRBJ2-3, with 9 bases aligning to TRBD2. This CDR3 has 13 residues. In germline, CDR1 is ENHRY, CDR2 SYGVKD. Trimming took 10 bases from V and 4 from J; bases not matched to a gene: 6. CDR3 nucleotide sequence: TGTGCCACAGCGGGAGGTGGCGCAGATACGCAGTATTTT. Amino acids: CATAGGGADTQYF.

The CDR3 loop reads CATSTGGVITNEKLFF. The CDR3 DNA follows: TGTGCCACCTCGACAGGGGGCGTAATAACTAATGAAAAACTGTTTTTT. This chain links TRBV7-9 with TRBJ1-4; 10 bases fit TRBD1. The CDR3 spans 16 residues. The V gene end was trimmed by 10 bases and the J gene end by 1 base; junction bases not matched to a gene: 9. Looked up from germline, CDR1 is SEHNR and CDR2 is FQNEAQ (reference sequence).

The gene calls are TRBV28 and TRBJ2-7, with D hard to call. CDR3 length equals 11 residues. V was cut by 6 bases and J by 3 bases, with 6 bases left in between. Germline V gene data show CDR1 as MDHEN and CDR2 as SYDVKM. The CDR3 loop reads CASRLNYEQYF. CDR3 DNA: TGTGCCAGCAGGCTAAACTACGAGCAGTACTTC.

The chain couples TRBV5-1 to TRBJ1-4; 7 positions match TRBD1. Germline CDR1 SGHRS, CDR2 YFSETQ. This CDR3 contains 18 residues. V lost 4 bases to trimming and J lost 0 bases; unmatched junction nucleotides: 12. CDR3 bases: TGCGCCAGCAGCGTTTCCCCAGGGGGACAAACAACTAATGAAAAACTGTTTTTT. It specifies CASSVSPGGQTTNEKLFF.

V gene TRBV10-3 combines with J gene TRBJ2-3, with D maybe TRBD1 (7 bases). The CDR3 runs 14 residues. V was trimmed by 8 bases and J by 3 bases, leaving 15 bases between them. Per germline, CDR1 ENHRY and CDR2 SYGVKD. CDR3 residues: CAIGQGGATDTQYF. For the CDR3, the DNA is TGTGCCATCGGGCAGGGGGGCGCGACAGATACGCAGTATTTT.